This paragraph covers one T cell receptor beta chain sequence. What it binds is not known. This entry is derived from a study of cytomegalovirus exposure and HLA in healthy donors. General study points: A reported reduction in N-insertions relative to the 666-donor mean was seen in an Asian-associated ancestry cluster in a later analysis. 87-base-pair reads could not separate some V segments, including TRBV6-2 and TRBV6-3. Specificity for CMV antigens was confirmed in vitro for three of the CMV-associated chains. It was only CMV serostatus that was available as immune exposure information.

CDR3 length equals 14 residues. Germline V gene lookup returns CDR1 SGHRS and CDR2 YFSETQ. V lost 7 bases and J lost 3; bases outside the gene matches: 7. Primers: 60 Vbeta forward and 13 Jbeta reverse. Profiled with immunoSEQ multiplex PCR; TCRdb holds only in-frame clones, not every one. The sample records some 140,000 clones, approximately 79% being singletons. The material sequenced was PBMCs. The V call is TRBV5-1, the J call TRBJ1-2; 9 nucleotides agree with TRBD1. This TCR derives from a man between 18 and 35 years old in good health and CMV-seronegative. The CDR3 sequence: CASGGTGSDYGYTF. For the CDR3, the DNA is TGCGCCAGCGGAGGGACAGGGTCGGACTATGGCTACACCTTC.